Listed here is a single T cell receptor (beta chain). This CDR3 has 16 residues. Germline V gene sequence: CDR1 SGHRS, CDR2 YFSETQ. V dropped 0 bases and J dropped 2; count of bases not matched to a gene: 6. The record originates from a study of Ad26.COV2.S vaccination and SARS-CoV-2 variants. The method was immunoSEQ multiplex PCR; TCRdb's version includes in-frame clones alone and lacks a portion of them. The data contain approximately 340,000 clones, just over 90% of them seen just once; the ten biggest clones take up roughly 3.9%. The receptor was derived from a human donor who had recovered from COVID-19. The chain carries TRBV5-1 and TRBJ1-2, with TRBD1 identical over 8 bases. Sequenced material: peripheral blood, taken after recovery from COVID-19. CDR3 nucleotide sequence: TGCGCCAGCAGCTTGGGGACAGGGCCAGAGAACTATGGCTACACCTTC. This translates into CASSLGTGPENYGYTF.